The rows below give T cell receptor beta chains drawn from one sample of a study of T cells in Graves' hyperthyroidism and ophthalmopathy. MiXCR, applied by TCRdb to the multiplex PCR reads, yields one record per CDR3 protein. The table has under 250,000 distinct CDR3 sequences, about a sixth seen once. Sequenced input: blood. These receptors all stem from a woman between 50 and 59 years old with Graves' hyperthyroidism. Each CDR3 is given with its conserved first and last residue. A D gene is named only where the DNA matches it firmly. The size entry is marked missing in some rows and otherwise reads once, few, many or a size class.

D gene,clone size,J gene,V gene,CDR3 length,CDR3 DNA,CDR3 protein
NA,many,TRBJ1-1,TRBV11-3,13,TGTGCCAGCAGGCGGACCTTGAACACTGAAGCTTTCTTT,CASRRTLNTEAFF
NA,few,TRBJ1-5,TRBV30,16,TGTGCCTGGAGTCTGGGACAAAAGGGAAGCAATCAGCCCCAGCATTTT,CAWSLGQKGSNQPQHF
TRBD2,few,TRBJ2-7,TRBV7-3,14,TGTGCCAGCAGCCCCGGGGGGGGGATGGACGAGCAGTACTTC,CASSPGGGMDEQYF
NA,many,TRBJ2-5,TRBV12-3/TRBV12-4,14,TGTGCCAGCAGTCCTCGATACCCTGGAGAGACCCAGTACTTC,CASSPRYPGETQYF
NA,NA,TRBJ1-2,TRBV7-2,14,TGTGCCAGCAGCTTAGCGGACAGATGGGATGGCTACACCTTC,CASSLADRWDGYTF
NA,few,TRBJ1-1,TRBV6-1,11,TGTGCCAGCAGACGGGACACTGAAGCTTTCTTT,CASRRDTEAFF
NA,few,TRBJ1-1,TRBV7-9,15,TGTGCCAGCAGCTTAATGGGGGGCGCGGGCACTGAAGCTTTCTTT,CASSLMGGAGTEAFF
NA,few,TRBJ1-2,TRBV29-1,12,TGCAGCGCTTCCTCCGGGGTCTATGGCTACACCTTC,CSASSGVYGYTF
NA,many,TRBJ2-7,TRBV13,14,TGTGCCAGCAGCTTTTGGTCGGTAGGGTACGAGCAGTACTTC,CASSFWSVGYEQYF
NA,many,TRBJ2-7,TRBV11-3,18,TGTGCCAGCAGCTTAGTTGAAATTTGGTCGGAAAGCTCCTACGAGCAGTACTTC,CASSLVEIWSESSYEQYF
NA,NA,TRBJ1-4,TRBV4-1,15,TGCGCCAGCAGCCCAGCAGCGGCAACTAATGAAAAACTGTTTTTT,CASSPAAATNEKLFF
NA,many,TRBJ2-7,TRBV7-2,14,TGTGCCAGCAGCTCTCCAGGGTTCCGCAACGAGCAGTACTTC,CASSSPGFRNEQYF
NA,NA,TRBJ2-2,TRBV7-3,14,TGTGCCAGCAGCCCGTCGTCTAGGGCCGGGGAGCTGTTTTTT,CASSPSSRAGELFF
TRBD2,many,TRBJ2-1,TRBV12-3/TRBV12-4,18,TGTGCCAGCAGTTCCCGGGGTAGCGGGATTATCTCCTACAATGAGCAGTTCTTC,CASSSRGSGIISYNEQFF
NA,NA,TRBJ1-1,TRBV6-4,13,TGCGCCAGCAAACAAGGGCACTACACTGAAGCTTTCTTT,CASKQGHYTEAFF
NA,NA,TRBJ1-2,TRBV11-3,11,TGTGCCATCCCCGGACGCTACGGCTACACCTTC,CAIPGRYGYTF
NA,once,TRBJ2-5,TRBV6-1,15,TGTGCCAGCAGCCGGACCTCGGCTACGGGAGAGACCCAGTACTTC,CASSRTSATGETQYF
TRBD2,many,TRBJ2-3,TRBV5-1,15,TGCGCCAGCAGCACTAGCGGGGGCGGAGCAGATACGCAGTATTTT,CASSTSGGGADTQYF
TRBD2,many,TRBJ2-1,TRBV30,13,TGTGCCTTAGGAGGGAGGGCTTACAATGAGCAGTTCTTC,CALGGRAYNEQFF
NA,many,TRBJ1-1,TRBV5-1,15,TGCGCCAGCAGCCAGGACAGTCCTATGAACACTGAAGCTTTCTTT,CASSQDSPMNTEAFF
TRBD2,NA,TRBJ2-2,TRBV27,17,TGTGCCAGCAGTTTATTGCCTAGCGGGACGAACACCGGGGAGCTGTTTTTT,CASSLLPSGTNTGELFF
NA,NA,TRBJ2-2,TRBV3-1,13,TGTGCCAGCAAAACTTTAAACACCGGGGAGCTGTTTTTT,CASKTLNTGELFF
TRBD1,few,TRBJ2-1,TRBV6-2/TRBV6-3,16,TGTGCCAGCAGACCCAGGGGACAGGGCTCCTACAATGAGCAGTTCTTC,CASRPRGQGSYNEQFF
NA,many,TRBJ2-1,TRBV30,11,TGTGCCTGGAGTATGGGGGGTGAGCAGTTCTTC,CAWSMGGEQFF
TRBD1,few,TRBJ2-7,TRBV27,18,TGTGCCAGCAGTGAACTCGGGACAGGATTAATCGAAACCTACGAGCAGTACTTC,CASSELGTGLIETYEQYF
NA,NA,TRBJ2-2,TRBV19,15,TGTGCCAGTAGTGGACTGGGAGCGAACACCGGGGAGCTGTTTTTT,CASSGLGANTGELFF
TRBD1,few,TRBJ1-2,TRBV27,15,TGTGCCAGCAGGCGGGACAGGGGGACCAACTATGGCTACACCTTC,CASRRDRGTNYGYTF
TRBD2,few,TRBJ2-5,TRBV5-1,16,TGCGCCAGCAGTAGGGGACTAGCGGAAAGACAAGAGACCCAGTACTTC,CASSRGLAERQETQYF
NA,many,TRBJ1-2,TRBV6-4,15,TGTGCCAGCAGTGAGGAACCGGGACGGAACTATGGCTACACCTTC,CASSEEPGRNYGYTF
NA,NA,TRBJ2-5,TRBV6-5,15,TGTGCCAGCAGTTACCCAGGGGGGGGACAAGAGACCCAGTACTTC,CASSYPGGGQETQYF
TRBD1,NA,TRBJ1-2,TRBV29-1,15,TGCAGCGTTGCTATACCGGGACAGGGGATCCAAGGCTACACCTTC,CSVAIPGQGIQGYTF
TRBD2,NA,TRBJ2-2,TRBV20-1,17,TGCAGTGCGCGGTTTACTAGCGGGAGGGCCTTGGGCGGGGAGCTGTTTTTT,CSARFTSGRALGGELFF
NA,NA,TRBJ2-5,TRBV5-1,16,TGCGCCAGCAGCTCGCCGACAGGAAATCGGGGAGAGACCCAGTACTTC,CASSSPTGNRGETQYF
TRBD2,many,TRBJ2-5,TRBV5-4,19,TGTGCCAGCAGTGGAACCGGGACTAGCGGGAGGGCCGATTTAGAGACCCAGTACTTC,CASSGTGTSGRADLETQYF
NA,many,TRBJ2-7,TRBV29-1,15,TGCAGCGTTGAAGACAGAAGTGGGACTCTACACGAGCAGTACTTC,CSVEDRSGTLHEQYF
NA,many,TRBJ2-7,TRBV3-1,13,TGTGCCAGCAGCCAAGACGTGTTTCGCGAGCAGTACTTC,CASSQDVFREQYF
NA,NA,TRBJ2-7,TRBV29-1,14,TGCAGCGTCGTCGACATACCGCCCCCCTACGAGCAGTACTTC,CSVVDIPPPYEQYF
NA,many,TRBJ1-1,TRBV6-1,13,TGTGCCAGCAGTGAACACGTCAACACTGAAGCTTTCTTT,CASSEHVNTEAFF
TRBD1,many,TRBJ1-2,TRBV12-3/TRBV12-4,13,TGTGCCAGCAGTTTGGGGACAGGGATTGGCTACACCTTC,CASSLGTGIGYTF
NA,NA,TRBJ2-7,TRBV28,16,TGTGCCAGCAGTTCCCCAGGGGGGATAATCCTCGACGAGCAGTACTTC,CASSSPGGIILDEQYF